Listed here are 20 T cell receptor beta chains from one sample, sequenced in a study of T cell changes during pregnancy in multiple sclerosis. The method was immunoSEQ multiplex PCR; TCRdb's version includes in-frame clones alone and lacks a portion of them. The sample has approximately 39,000 clones; about 95% are singletons. This sample comprised CD4+ T cells from peripheral blood mononuclear cells, obtained in the second trimester of pregnancy. The source of these receptors is a female donor with multiple sclerosis, enrolled in a pregnancy study.

The chain is built from TRBV6-5 and TRBJ2-5; 9 nucleotides match TRBD2. V lost 3 bases to trimming and J lost 3 bases; unmatched junction nucleotides: 2. The CDR3 contains 14 residues. Looked up from germline, CDR1 is MNHEY and CDR2 is SVGAGI. CDR3: CASSYVAGEETQYF. In DNA form, the CDR3 reads TGTGCCAGCAGTTATGTAGCGGGGGAAGAGACCCAGTACTTC.

In this sample, this clone turned up once. The rearrangement links TRBV5-4 to TRBJ2-5, with TRBD2 as a possible D gene (6 bases). The J call may be incorrect, as the DNA end agrees better with TRBJ2-7. Looked up from germline, CDR1 is SGHNT and CDR2 is YYREEE (reference sequence). CDR3 size: 14 residues. CDR3 residues: CASSTTSSAGEQYF. The CDR3 region has the DNA TGTGCCAGCAGCACGACTAGTTCCGCGGGCGAGCAGTACTTC.

This chain links TRBV7-2 with TRBJ1-6, with D hard to call. Germline V gene data show CDR1 as SGHTA and CDR2 as FQGNSA. Trimming left V 9 bases short and J 0 bases short, with 9 bases between. The CDR3 is made up of 14 amino acids. The CDR3 sequence is CASLRDSYNSPLHF. DNA for the CDR3: TGTGCCAGTTTACGAGACTCCTATAATTCACCCCTCCACTTT. The entire variable domain, with the rest obtained from reference TRBV7-2 and TRBJ1-6, is as follows: GAGVSQSPSNKVTEKGKDVELRCDPISGHTALYWYRQSLGQGLEFLIYFQGNSAPDKSGLPSDRFSAERTGGSVSTLTIQRTQQEDSAVYLCASLRDSYNSPLHFGNGTRLTVT.

The chain combines TRBV2 with TRBJ2-5; 10 bases agree with TRBD2. The J call may be mistaken, given a closer DNA end match to TRBJ2-7. CDR3 length: 15 residues. Germline V gene data show CDR1 as SNHLY and CDR2 as FYNNEI. The CDR3 region has the DNA TGTGCCAGCAGTGTTGAAGCGGGGGGGGCCTACGAGCAGTACTTC. Its translation is CASSVEAGGAYEQYF.

This sequence joins TRBV20-1 and TRBJ2-3; D call uncertain. The V and J ends lost 7 bases and 4 bases respectively, with 6 bases between them. Germline V gene lookup returns CDR1 DFQATT and CDR2 SNEGSKA (reference sequence). This CDR3 region has 10 residues. The CDR3 DNA sequence: TGCAGTGGGAGTGCAGATACGCAGTATTTT. Amino acid sequence: CSGSADTQYF.

This clone came up a few times. The rearrangement links TRBV7-8 to TRBJ2-4; 7 bases fit TRBD1. The CDR3 covers 16 residues. J lost 7 bases, V lost 5 bases, and 14 bases had no gene match. Germline lookup yields CDR1 SGHVS and CDR2 FQNEAQ. The CDR3 here is CASSTSPGTARNIQYF. The CDR3 nucleotides are TGTGCCAGCAGCACCTCTCCTGGGACAGCTAGGAACATTCAGTACTTC.

The CDR3 DNA is TGTGCCAGCAGCACAAAAGGGCAGGACAGGACTTTC. It codes for CASSTKGQDRTF. This chain joins TRBV6-6 and TRBJ2-6; D perhaps matches TRBD1 (6 bases). The CDR3 contains 12 residues. V was pared by 6 bases and J by 18 bases, with 18 bases between. CDR1 and CDR2 from the germline V gene are MNHNY and SVGAGI (reference sequence).

The genes are TRBV2 and TRBJ2-2, with a weak D call TRBD2 (6 bases). Per germline, CDR1 SNHLY and CDR2 FYNNEI. The V end lost 3 bases, the J end lost 7 bases, and 12 bases lay between the germline ends. This CDR3 spans 14 amino acids. The CDR3 DNA is TGTGCCAGCAGTGAGAGTGGGCGGGGCGGGGAGCTGTTTTTT. This encodes CASSESGRGGELFF.

This clone was detected only a few times. This CDR3 is CASSPDRSGGYTF. Here the CDR3 DNA reads TGTGCCAGCAGTCCGGACAGAAGTGGTGGCTACACCTTC. The rearrangement joins TRBV6-1 to TRBJ1-2; a weak D match, TRBD1 (6 bases). The germline V gene encodes CDR1 MNHNS and CDR2 SASEGT. CDR3 length: 13 residues. Trimming left V 5 bases short and J 7 bases short, with 14 bases between.

The chain carries TRBV11-2 and TRBJ1-4, with 7 bases fitting TRBD1. The junction had 6 bases not matched to a gene; V was cut back by 5 bases and J by 3 bases. CDR3 length: 15 residues. Germline CDR1 SGHAT, CDR2 FQNNGV. CDR3: CASSSQGGANEKLFF. CDR3 in DNA: TGTGCCAGCAGCAGCCAGGGGGGAGCTAATGAAAAACTGTTTTTT.

This chain links TRBV9 with TRBJ2-3; a possible D gene is TRBD2 (6 bases). Germline V lookup: CDR1 SGDLS, CDR2 YYNGEE. This CDR3 is built from 15 residues. Trimming shortened V by 2 bases and J by 0 bases, and 10 bases separated the two germline ends. CDR3 sequence: CASSVSGTSTDTQYF. In DNA form, the CDR3 reads TGTGCCAGCAGCGTTTCCGGGACTAGCACAGATACGCAGTATTTT.

The chain has TRBV5-1 and TRBJ1-5; the D is unclear. Trimming pared 4 bases from V and 4 bases from J, leaving 15 bases between. The length of the CDR3 is 15 residues. CDR1 and CDR2 (germline): SGHRS, YFSETQ. The CDR3: CASSPDADTNQPQHF. CDR3 in DNA: TGCGCCAGCAGCCCTGACGCGGATACTAATCAGCCCCAGCATTTT.

The chain links TRBV18 to TRBJ1-2, with 8 bases lining up with TRBD1. CDR3 length equals 14 residues. V lost 2 bases and J lost 5; bases outside the gene matches: 4. CDR1 and CDR2 (germline): KGHSH, LQKENI. DNA for the CDR3: TGTGCCAGCTCACCAGGCAGGGGGCAGTATGGCTACACCTTC. Amino acid sequence: CASSPGRGQYGYTF.

The chain recombines TRBV6-5 with TRBJ2-2; TRBD1 matches at 8 bases. The CDR3 spans 14 residues. CDR1 is MNHEY and CDR2 is SVGAGI in the germline V gene. The CDR3 here is CANPGGRDTGELFF. CDR3 DNA sequence: TGTGCTAACCCAGGGGGCAGGGACACCGGGGAGCTGTTTTTT.

This chain uses TRBV7-9 with TRBJ2-5; D possibly corresponds to TRBD1 (5 bases). The CDR3 spans 16 residues. CDR1 is SEHNR, CDR2 FQNEAQ, per germline (reference sequence). The ends were cut back, 2 bases at V and 1 base at J, with 14 bases in the middle. CDR3 residues: CASSLSSRRVQETQYF. CDR3 nucleotides: TGTGCCAGCAGCTTAAGCTCACGCAGGGTCCAAGAGACCCAGTACTTC.

The chain employs TRBV9 and TRBJ2-3, with D maybe TRBD1 (5 bases). In germline, CDR1 is SGDLS, CDR2 YYNGEE. The CDR3 totals 13 residues. The V gene lost 4 bases and the J gene lost 0 bases, with 6 bases spanning the gap. CDR3 DNA sequence: TGTGCCAGCAGCCGACAGAGCACAGATACGCAGTATTTT. This gives the protein CASSRQSTDTQYF.

The chain combines TRBV14 with TRBJ1-2, with D perhaps TRBD1 (5 bases). CDR3 length: 13 amino acids. Per the germline V gene, CDR1 is SGHDN and CDR2 is FVKESK. Trimming removed 1 base from V and 2 bases from J, with 5 bases in between. The CDR3 DNA follows: TGTGCCAGCAGCCAAGGACAGAACTATGGCTACACCTTC. It encodes CASSQGQNYGYTF.

This sequence joins TRBV5-1 and TRBJ2-1; 8 positions match TRBD2. Per the germline V gene, CDR1 is SGHRS and CDR2 is YFSETQ. With V trimmed by 4 bases and J by 1 base, 4 bases remained unmatched. The length of the CDR3 is 15 residues. CDR3 sequence reads: CASSGIAGSYNEQFF. The DNA of the CDR3 is TGCGCCAGCAGCGGAATAGCGGGGTCCTACAATGAGCAGTTCTTC.

The chain combines TRBV5-1 with TRBJ2-5, with 14 bases fitting TRBD2. This CDR3 region has 20 residues. Germline loops: CDR1 SGHRS, CDR2 YFSETQ. The J segment lost 5 bases and the V segment lost 4 bases, leaving 19 bases of the junction unmatched. The CDR3 DNA reads as TGCGCCAGCAGCCCCAGGACTAGCGGGGGGTCCAAGATGGTCTGGGAGACCCAGTACTTC. Translated, it gives CASSPRTSGGSKMVWETQYF.

V and J are TRBV18 and TRBJ2-7; 11 bases map to TRBD2. The trim removed 3 bases at V and 2 bases at J, leaving 0 bases unmatched. This CDR3 spans 14 amino acids. Germline assignment: CDR1 KGHSH and CDR2 LQKENI. DNA of the CDR3: TGTGCCAGCTCACCGGGACTAGCGGCCTACGAGCAGTACTTC. Residues: CASSPGLAAYEQYF.